What follows is one T cell receptor beta chain and its context. What it binds is not known. The sample is drawn from a study of shared clonotypes between healthy human individuals. The overall study: A couple of women and three men aged 18 to 49 served as donors. General study points: Four donors shared around 5.1% of their naive CD4 clonotypes. Generally, naive subsets (rather than memory subsets) showed larger estimated richness.

Trimming pared 2 bases from V and 7 bases from J, leaving 12 bases between. Germline CDR1 reads MDHEN; CDR2 reads SYDVKM. There are 14 residues in the CDR3. The protocol was immunoSEQ multiplex PCR, while the TCRdb copy is restricted to in-frame clones and leaves out a portion. This sample has 2 million to 2.5 million clones, with 93% found just once. The TCR sequence derives from a man younger than 35 in good health. Some clones in this sample may be carry-over from other donors' samples. The rearrangement uses TRBV28 and TRBJ1-5, with D unresolved. The sequenced material came from naive CD4+ T cells from PBMCs. The subset denotes: CD45RA+ positively selected. The CDR3 sequence: CASSLSGSVQPQHF. CDR3 coding DNA: TGTGCCAGCAGTTTAAGCGGGTCGGTCCAGCCCCAGCATTTT.